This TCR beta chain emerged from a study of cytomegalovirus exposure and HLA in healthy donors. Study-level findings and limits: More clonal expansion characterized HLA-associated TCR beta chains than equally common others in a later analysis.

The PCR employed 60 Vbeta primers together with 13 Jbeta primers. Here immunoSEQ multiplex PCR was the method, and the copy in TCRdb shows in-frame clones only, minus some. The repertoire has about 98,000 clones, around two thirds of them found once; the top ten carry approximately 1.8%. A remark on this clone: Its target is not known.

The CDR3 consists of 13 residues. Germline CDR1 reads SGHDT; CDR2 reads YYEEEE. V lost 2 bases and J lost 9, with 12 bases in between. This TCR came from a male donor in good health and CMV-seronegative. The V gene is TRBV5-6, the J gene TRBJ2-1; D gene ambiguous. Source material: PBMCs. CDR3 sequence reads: CASSFPGPGEQFF. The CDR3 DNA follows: TGTGCCAGCAGCTTTCCTGGTCCCGGTGAGCAGTTCTTC.